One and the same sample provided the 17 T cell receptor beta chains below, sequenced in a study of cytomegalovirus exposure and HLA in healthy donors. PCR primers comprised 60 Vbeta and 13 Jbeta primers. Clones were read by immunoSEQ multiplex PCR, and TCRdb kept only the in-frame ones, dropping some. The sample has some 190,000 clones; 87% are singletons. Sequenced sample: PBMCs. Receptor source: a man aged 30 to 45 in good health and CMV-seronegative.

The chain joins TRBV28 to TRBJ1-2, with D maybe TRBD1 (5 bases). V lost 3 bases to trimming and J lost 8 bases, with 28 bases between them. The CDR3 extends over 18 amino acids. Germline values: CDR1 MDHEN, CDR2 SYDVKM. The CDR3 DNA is TGTGCCAGCAGTTTGTCCACGGGCAGGGTAGTAGGAGGGCGGGGCTACACCTTC. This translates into CASSLSTGRVVGGRGYTF.

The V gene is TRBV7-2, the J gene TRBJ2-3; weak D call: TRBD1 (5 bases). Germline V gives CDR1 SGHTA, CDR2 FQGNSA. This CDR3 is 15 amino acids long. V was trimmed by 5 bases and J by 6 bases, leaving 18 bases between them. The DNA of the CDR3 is TGTGCCAGCAGCCCCGTACAGGCTGGGCGGGATACGCAGTATTTT. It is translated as CASSPVQAGRDTQYF. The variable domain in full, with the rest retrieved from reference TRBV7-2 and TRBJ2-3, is GAGVSQSPSNKVTEKGKDVELRCDPISGHTALYWYRQSLGQGLEFLIYFQGNSAPDKSGLPSDRFSAERTGGSVSTLTIQRTQQEDSAVYLCASSPVQAGRDTQYFGPGTRLTVL.

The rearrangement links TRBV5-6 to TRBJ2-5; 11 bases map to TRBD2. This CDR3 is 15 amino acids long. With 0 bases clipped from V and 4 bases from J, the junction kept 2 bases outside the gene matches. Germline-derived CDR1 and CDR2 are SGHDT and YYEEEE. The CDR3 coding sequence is TGTGCCAGCAGCTTGGTAGCGGGAGGGGGAGAGACCCAGTACTTC. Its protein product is CASSLVAGGGETQYF.

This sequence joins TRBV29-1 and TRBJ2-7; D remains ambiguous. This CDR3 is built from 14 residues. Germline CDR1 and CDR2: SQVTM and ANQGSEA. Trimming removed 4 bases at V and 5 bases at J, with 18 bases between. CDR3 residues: CSVVHYSGSNEQYF. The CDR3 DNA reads TGCAGCGTTGTTCATTACTCGGGTTCCAACGAGCAGTACTTC.

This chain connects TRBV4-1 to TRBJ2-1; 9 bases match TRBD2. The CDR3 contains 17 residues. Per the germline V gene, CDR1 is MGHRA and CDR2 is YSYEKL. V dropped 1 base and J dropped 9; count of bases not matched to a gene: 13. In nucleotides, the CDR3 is TGCGCCAGCAGCCAAGGTCCAGCGGGAGGTTCGGGGGCTGAGCAGTTCTTC. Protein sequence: CASSQGPAGGSGAEQFF.

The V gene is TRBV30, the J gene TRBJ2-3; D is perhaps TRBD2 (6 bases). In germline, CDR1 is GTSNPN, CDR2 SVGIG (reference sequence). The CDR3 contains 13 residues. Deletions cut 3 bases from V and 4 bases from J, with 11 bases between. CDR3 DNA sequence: TGTGCCTGGAGCGGAGGGGTCCCAGATACGCAGTATTTT. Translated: CAWSGGVPDTQYF.

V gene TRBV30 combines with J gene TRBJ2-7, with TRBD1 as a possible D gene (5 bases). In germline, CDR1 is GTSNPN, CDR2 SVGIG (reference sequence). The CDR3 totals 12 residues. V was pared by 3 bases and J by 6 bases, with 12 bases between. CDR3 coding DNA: TGTGCCTGGAGATTCGACAGAGGCGAGCAGTACTTC. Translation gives CAWRFDRGEQYF.

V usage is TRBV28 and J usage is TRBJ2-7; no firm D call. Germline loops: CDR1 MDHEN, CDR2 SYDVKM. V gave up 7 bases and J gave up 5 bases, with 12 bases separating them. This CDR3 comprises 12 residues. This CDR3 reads CASTKVRDEQYF. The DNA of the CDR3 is TGTGCCAGCACTAAGGTCCGGGACGAGCAGTACTTC.

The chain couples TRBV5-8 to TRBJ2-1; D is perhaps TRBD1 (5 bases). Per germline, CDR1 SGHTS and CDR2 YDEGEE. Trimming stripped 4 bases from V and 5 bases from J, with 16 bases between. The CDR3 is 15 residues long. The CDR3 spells CASSGQGYSDNEQFF. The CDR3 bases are TGTGCCAGCAGCGGGCAGGGCTATTCCGACAATGAGCAGTTCTTC.

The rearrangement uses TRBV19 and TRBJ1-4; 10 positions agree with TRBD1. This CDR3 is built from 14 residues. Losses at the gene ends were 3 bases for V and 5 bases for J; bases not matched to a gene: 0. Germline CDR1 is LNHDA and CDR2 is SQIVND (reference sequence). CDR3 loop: CASSMGQGNEKLFF. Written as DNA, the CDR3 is TGTGCCAGTAGTATGGGACAGGGGAATGAAAAACTGTTTTTT.

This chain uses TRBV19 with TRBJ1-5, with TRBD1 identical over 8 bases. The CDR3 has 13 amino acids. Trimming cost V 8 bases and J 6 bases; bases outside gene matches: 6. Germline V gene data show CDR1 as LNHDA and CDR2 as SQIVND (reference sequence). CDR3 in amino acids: CASAQGATQPQHF. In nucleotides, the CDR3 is TGTGCCAGTGCTCAGGGGGCTACTCAGCCCCAGCATTTT.

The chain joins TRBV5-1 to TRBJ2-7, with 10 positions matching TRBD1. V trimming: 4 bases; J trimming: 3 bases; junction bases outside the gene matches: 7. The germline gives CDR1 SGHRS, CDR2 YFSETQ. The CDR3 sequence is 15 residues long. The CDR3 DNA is TGCGCCAGCAGCCCCGATGGGACAGGGGTCTACGAGCAGTACTTC. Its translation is CASSPDGTGVYEQYF.

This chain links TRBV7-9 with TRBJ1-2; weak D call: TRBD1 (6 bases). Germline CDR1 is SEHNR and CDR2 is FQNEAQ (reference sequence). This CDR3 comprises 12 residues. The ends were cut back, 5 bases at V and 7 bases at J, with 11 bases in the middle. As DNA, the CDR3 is TGTGCCAGCAGCCTCGGACAGTTTGGCTACACCTTC. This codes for CASSLGQFGYTF.

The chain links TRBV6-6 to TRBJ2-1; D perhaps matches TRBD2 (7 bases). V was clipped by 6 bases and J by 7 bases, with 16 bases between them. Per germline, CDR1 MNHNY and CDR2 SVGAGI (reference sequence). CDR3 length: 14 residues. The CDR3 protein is CASSKGGARNEQFF. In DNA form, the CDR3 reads TGTGCCAGCAGCAAGGGGGGGGCCAGGAATGAGCAGTTCTTC.

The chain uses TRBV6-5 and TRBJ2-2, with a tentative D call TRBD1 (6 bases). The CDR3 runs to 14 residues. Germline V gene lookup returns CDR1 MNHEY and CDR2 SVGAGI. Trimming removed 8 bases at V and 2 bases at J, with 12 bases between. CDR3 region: CASAGVRNTGELFF. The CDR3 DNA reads TGTGCCAGCGCAGGGGTTAGAAACACCGGGGAGCTGTTTTTT.

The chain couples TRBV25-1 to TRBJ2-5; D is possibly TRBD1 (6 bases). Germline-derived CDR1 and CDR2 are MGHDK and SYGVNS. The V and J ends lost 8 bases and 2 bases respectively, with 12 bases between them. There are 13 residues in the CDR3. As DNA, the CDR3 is TGTGCCAGCCGAGGACAGAAACAAGAGACCCAGTACTTC. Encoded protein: CASRGQKQETQYF.

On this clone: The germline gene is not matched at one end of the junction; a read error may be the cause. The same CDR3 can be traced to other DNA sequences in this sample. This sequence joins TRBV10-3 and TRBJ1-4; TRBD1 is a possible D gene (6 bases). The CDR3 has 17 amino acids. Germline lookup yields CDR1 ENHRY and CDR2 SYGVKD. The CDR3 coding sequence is TGTGCCATCAGCCCCACAGGGCCGTCGGCAACTAACGAAAAACTGTTTTTT. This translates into CAISPTGPSATNEKLFF.